The T cell receptor (beta chain) described here comes from a study of long-term antiretroviral therapy in people with HIV. V lost 1 base to trimming and J lost 7 bases, with 4 bases between them. This CDR3 spans 11 amino acids. Per germline, CDR1 SGHVS and CDR2 FQNEAQ. Samples were assayed with immunoSEQ v3.0 at survey level. Each sample had sequencing targeting roughly 35,000-55,000 T-cell genomes. Here immunoSEQ multiplex PCR was the method, and the copy in TCRdb shows in-frame clones only, minus some. The data hold 17,000 or so clones, with over 75% observed a single time. The TCR sequence derives from a man aged 55 to 70 with HIV. The chain has TRBV7-8 and TRBJ2-5, with D unclear. The material sequenced was unsorted PBMCs, taken 0.3 years after starting antiretroviral therapy. The CDR3 DNA reads as TGTGCCAGCAGCTTAGGGGGGACCCAGTACTTC. This sequence encodes CASSLGGTQYF.